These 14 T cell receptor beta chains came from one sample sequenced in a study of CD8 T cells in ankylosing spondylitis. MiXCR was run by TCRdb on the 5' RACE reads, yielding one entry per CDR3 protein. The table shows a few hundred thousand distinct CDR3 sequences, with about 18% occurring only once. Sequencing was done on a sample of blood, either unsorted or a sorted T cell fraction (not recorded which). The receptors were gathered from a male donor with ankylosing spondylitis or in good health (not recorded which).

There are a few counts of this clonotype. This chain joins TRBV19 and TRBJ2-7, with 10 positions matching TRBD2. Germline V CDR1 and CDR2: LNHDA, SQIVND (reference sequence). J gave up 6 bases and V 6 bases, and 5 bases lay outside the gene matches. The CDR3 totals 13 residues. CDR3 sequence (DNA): TGTGCCAGTAGCCTAGCGGGAGTCTCCGAGCAGTACTTC. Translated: CASSLAGVSEQYF.

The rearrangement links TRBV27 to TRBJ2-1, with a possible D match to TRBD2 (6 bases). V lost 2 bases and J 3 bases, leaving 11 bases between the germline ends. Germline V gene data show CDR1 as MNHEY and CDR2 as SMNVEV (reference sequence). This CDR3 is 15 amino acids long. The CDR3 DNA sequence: TGTGCCAGCAGTTTACTCGTTAGCGGCTACAATGAGCAGTTCTTC. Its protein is CASSLLVSGYNEQFF.

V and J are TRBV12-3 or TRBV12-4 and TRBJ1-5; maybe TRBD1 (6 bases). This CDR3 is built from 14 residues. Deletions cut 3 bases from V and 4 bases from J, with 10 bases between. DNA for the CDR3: TGTGCCAGCAGTTTGGGACACCAAAATCAGCCCCAGCATTTT. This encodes CASSLGHQNQPQHF.

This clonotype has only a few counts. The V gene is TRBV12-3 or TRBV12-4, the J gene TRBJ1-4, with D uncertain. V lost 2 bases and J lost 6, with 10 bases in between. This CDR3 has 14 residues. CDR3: CASSLISGYEKLFF. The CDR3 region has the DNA TGTGCCAGCAGTTTAATCAGTGGGTATGAAAAACTGTTTTTT.

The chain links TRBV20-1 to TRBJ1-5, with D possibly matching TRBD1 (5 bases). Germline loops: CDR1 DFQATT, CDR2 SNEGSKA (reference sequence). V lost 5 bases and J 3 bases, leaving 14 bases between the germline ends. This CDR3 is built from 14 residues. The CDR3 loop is CSAGPGGSNQPQHF. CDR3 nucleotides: TGCAGTGCTGGACCGGGGGGATCCAATCAGCCCCAGCATTTT.

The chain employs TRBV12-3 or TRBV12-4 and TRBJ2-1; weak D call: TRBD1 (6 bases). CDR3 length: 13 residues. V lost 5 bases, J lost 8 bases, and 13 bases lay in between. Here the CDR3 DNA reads TGTGCCAGCAGTCCAGGGGCAGTGGATGAGCAGTTCTTC. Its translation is CASSPGAVDEQFF.

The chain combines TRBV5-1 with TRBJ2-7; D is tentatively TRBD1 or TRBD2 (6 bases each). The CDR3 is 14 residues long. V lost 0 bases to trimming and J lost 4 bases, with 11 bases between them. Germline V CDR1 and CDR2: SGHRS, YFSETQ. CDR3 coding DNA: TGCGCCAGCAGCTTGGGACTAGGGGGTTACGAGCAGTACTTC. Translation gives CASSLGLGGYEQYF.

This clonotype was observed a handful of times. The CDR3 sequence: CASSLMGGRFQETQYF. The CDR3 DNA reads TGTGCCAGCAGTTTAATGGGGGGGCGCTTCCAAGAGACCCAGTACTTC. This chain links TRBV27 with TRBJ2-5; a weak D match, TRBD2 (7 bases). The length of the CDR3 is 16 residues. The germline V gene has CDR1 MNHEY and CDR2 SMNVEV (reference sequence). Trimming cost V 2 bases and J 1 base, with 14 bases left between them.

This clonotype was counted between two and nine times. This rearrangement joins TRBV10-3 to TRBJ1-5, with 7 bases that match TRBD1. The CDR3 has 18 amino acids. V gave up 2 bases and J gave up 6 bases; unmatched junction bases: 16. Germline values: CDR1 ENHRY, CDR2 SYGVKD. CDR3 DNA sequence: TGTGCCATCAGTGAGGGGCCGGCAGGGGGGATTGAGAGTCAGCCCCAGCATTTT. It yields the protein CAISEGPAGGIESQPQHF.

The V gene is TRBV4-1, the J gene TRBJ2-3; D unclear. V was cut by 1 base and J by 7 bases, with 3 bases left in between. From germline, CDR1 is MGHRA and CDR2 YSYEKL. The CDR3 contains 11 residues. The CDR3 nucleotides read TGCGCCAGCAGCCAAGCAAATACGCAGTATTTT. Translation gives CASSQANTQYF.

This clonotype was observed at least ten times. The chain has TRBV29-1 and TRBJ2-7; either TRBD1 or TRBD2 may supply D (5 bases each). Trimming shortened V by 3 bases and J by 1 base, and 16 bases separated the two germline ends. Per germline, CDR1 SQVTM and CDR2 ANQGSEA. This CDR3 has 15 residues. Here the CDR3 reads CSVDEGFGESYEQYF. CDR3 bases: TGCAGCGTTGATGAGGGGTTTGGGGAGTCCTACGAGCAGTACTTC.

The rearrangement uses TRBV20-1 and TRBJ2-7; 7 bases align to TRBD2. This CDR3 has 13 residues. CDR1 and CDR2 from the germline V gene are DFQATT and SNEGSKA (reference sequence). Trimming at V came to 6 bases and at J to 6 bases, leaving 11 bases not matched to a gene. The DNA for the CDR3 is TGCAGTGCCCTAGGACTAGTAGAGGCCGAGCAGTACTTC. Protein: CSALGLVEAEQYF.

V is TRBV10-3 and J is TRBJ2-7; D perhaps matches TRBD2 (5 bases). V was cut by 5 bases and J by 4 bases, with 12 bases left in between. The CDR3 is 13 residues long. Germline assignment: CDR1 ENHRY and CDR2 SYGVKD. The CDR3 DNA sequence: TGTGCCATCAGTACGTACAGCGGTTACGAGCAGTACTTC. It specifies CAISTYSGYEQYF.

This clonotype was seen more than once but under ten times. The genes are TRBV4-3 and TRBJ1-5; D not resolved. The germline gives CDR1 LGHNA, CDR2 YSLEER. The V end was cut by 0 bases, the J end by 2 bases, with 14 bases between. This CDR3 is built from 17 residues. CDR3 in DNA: TGCGCCAGCAGCCAAGATCGGGTTCAGGCGGGCAATCAGCCCCAGCATTTT. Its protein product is CASSQDRVQAGNQPQHF.